One T cell receptor beta chain is described in this entry. Antigen unknown. The record originates from a study of T-cell memory formation after mild COVID-19. Study overall: The study found TCR clusters largely donor specific.

Deletions cut 7 bases from V and 4 bases from J, with 13 bases between. Germline V gives CDR1 SGHVS, CDR2 FQNEAQ. The length of the CDR3 is 14 residues. A 5'RACE reaction primed in the constant segment made cDNA libraries of TCR alpha and TCR beta, and these carried sample barcodes and UMIs. TCRdb ran MiXCR on the 5' RACE reads and lists one entry per CDR3 protein. The sample yields 450,000 or so distinct CDR3 sequences, 15% to 25% seen once. Study-level points and caveats: The appearance of some responding clones in pre-infection memory suggested that cross-reactive memory joined. A second wave expanding day 15 to 37 was CD4+-biased; contracting clones were balanced.

The receptor was derived from an adult woman who had mild COVID-19 (a few samples of this study predate the infection). Cell type and time point are not known. J is TRBJ1-4 and V is TRBV7-8, with unresolved D. Sample: PBMCs or a T cell subset sorted from them (not recorded which). This CDR3 is CASTPSRFNEKLFF. CDR3 coding DNA: TGTGCCAGCACCCCAAGCAGGTTTAATGAAAAACTGTTTTTT.